The 9 T cell receptor beta chains listed next were all sequenced from one sample in a study of synovial regulatory T cells in juvenile arthritis. Sequencing was performed with immunoSEQ multiplex PCR; in TCRdb, only in-frame clones are kept and a portion is missing. Here the sample table reports 10,000 or so clones. Sequenced material: Treg cells from blood. Subset described: remaining (HLA-DR-negative) circulating blood Treg cells. The receptors stem from a donor aged 2 to 35 with juvenile idiopathic arthritis.

The chain links TRBV23-1 to TRBJ2-7. TRBV23-1 falls under the ORF class, with uncertain function. This CDR3 has 16 amino acids. No DNA sequence is on record. CDR3 region: CASSHERGKCSYEQYF.

V usage is TRBV5-1 and J usage is TRBJ2-2; TCRdb picks TRBD2, but there is no DNA to check that call. Germline V lookup: CDR1 SGHRS, CDR2 YFSETQ. CDR3 length equals 15 residues. No coding sequence is recorded. CDR3: CASTLGRLYTGELFF.

The V and J genes are TRBV6-5 and TRBJ1-3; lacking DNA, the TRBD1 call made by TCRdb goes unchecked. Germline CDR1 MNHEY, CDR2 SVGAGI. The CDR3 contains 15 residues. No coding sequence is recorded. The CDR3 sequence is CASSYSGNSGNTIYF.

V and J are TRBV29-1 and TRBJ1-3. Looked up from germline, CDR1 is SQVTM and CDR2 is ANQGSEA. This CDR3 region has 12 residues. The coding DNA is unavailable. The CDR3 reads CSVGVVGDTIYF. The complete variable domain, with remaining parts taken from reference TRBV29-1 and TRBJ1-3, reads SAVISQKPSRDICQRGTSLTIQCQVDSQVTMMFWYRQQPGQSLTLIATANQGSEATYESGFVIDKFPISRPNLTFSTLTVSNMSPEDSSIYLCSVGVVGDTIYFGEGSWLTVV.

The gene calls are TRBV6-6 and TRBJ2-7; the TCRdb call, TRBD1, lacks DNA for checking. The CDR3 runs 14 residues. This entry has no DNA. From germline, CDR1 is MNHNY and CDR2 SVGAGI (reference sequence). The CDR3 sequence: CASISGKRTYEQYF.

The chain links TRBV19 to TRBJ2-1; with no DNA, the TCRdb D assignment of TRBD2 cannot be verified. The CDR3 is made up of 13 amino acids. The DNA is unrecorded. Germline values: CDR1 LNHDA, CDR2 SQIVND (reference sequence). Here the CDR3 reads CASSIRAGTSLFF.

The chain uses TRBV19 and TRBJ1-4; TCRdb reports TRBD1, a call that lacks DNA to check it against. CDR3 length: 15 amino acids. Only the protein is on record. Germline V lookup: CDR1 LNHDA, CDR2 SQIVND (reference sequence). This chain's CDR3 is CASSPHDRAGGKLFF.

The CDR3 region is CASSLWVQGAAGKLFF. The chain couples TRBV28 to TRBJ1-4; TCRdb indicates TRBD1, and absent DNA this call remains unverified. CDR3 size: 16 residues. DNA for this receptor is not on file. CDR1 is MDHEN and CDR2 is SYDVKM in the germline V gene. Supplemented by reference TRBV28 and TRBJ1-4, the full variable domain reads DVKVTQSSRYLVKRTGEKVFLECVQDMDHENMFWYRQDPGLGLRLIYFSYDVKMKEKGDIPEGYSVSREKKERFSLILESASTNQTSMYLCASSLWVQGAAGKLFFGSGTQLSVL.

This chain uses TRBV7-3 with TRBJ1-1; with no DNA, the TCRdb D assignment of TRBD1 cannot be verified. This CDR3 spans 14 amino acids. The DNA is not on file. Germline V gene lookup returns CDR1 SGHTA and CDR2 FQGTGA. The CDR3 loop reads CASSLDRLNTEAFF.